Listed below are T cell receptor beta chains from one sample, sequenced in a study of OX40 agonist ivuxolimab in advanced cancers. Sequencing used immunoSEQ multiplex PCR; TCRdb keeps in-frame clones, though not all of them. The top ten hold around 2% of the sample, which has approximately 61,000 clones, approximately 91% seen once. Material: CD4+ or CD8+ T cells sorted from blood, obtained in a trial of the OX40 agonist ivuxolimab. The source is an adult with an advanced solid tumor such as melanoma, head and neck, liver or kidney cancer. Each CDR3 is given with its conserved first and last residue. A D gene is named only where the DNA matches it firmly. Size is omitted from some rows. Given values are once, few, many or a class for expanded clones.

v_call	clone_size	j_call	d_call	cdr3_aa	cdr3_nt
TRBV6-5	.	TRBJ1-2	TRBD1	CASGGTGVGYGYAF	TGTGCCAGCGGGGGCACAGGGGTTGGGTATGGCTACGCCTTC
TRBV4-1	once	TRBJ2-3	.	CASSQKATDTQYF	TGCGCCAGCAGCCAAAAAGCGACAGATACGCAGTATTTT
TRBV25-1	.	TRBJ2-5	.	CASSAPYAGETQYF	TGTGCCAGCAGTGCCCCCTACGCGGGGGAGACCCAGTACTTC
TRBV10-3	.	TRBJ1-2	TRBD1	CAIRGQGRGGYTF	TGTGCCATCAGGGGACAGGGGCGAGGTGGCTACACCTTC
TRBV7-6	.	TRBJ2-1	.	CASSLMPPNAGRRNNEQFF	TGTGCCAGCAGCTTAATGCCCCCTAATGCAGGCCGGAGGAACAATGAGCAGTTCTTC
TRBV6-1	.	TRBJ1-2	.	CASSPRTANYGYTF	TGTGCCAGCAGCCCCAGGACAGCGAACTATGGCTACACCTTC
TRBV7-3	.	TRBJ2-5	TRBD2	CASSPGLVSQETQYF	TGTGCCAGCAGCCCGGGACTAGTGTCCCAAGAGACCCAGTACTTC
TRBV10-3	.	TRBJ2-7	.	CAISDLRGAEQYF	TGTGCCATCAGTGATCTCAGGGGAGCCGAGCAGTACTTC
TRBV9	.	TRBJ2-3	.	CASSAGDYRTDTQYF	TGTGCCAGCAGCGCAGGGGACTATCGCACAGATACGCAGTATTTT
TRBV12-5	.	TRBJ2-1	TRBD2	CASGLVAGGLGEQFF	TGTGCTAGTGGTTTGGTAGCGGGAGGGCTTGGTGAGCAGTTCTTC
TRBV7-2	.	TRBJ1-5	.	CASSLVGTGVGYQPQHF	TGTGCCAGCAGCTTAGTTGGGACGGGAGTTGGTTATCAGCCCCAGCATTTT
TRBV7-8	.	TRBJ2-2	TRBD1	CASSRTPGQGSNTGELFF	TGTGCCAGCAGCCGTACGCCGGGACAGGGATCGAACACCGGGGAGCTGTTTTTT
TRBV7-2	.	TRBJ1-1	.	CASSFKGLVTEAFF	TGTGCCAGCAGCTTCAAAGGGCTAGTCACTGAAGCCTTCTTT
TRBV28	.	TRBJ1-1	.	CASSPMQAGSNEAFF	TGTGCCAGCAGCCCTATGCAGGCTGGGTCAAATGAAGCTTTCTTT
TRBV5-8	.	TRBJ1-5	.	CASSPGQSTQPQHF	TGTGCCAGCAGCCCTGGACAGTCTACGCAGCCCCAGCATTTT
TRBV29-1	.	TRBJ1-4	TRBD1	CSVGGQGADEKLFF	TGCAGCGTTGGAGGTCAGGGGGCGGATGAAAAACTGTTTTTT
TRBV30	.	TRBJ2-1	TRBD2	CAWSVSASGGFNEQFF	TGTGCCTGGAGTGTATCGGCTAGCGGGGGTTTCAATGAGCAGTTCTTC